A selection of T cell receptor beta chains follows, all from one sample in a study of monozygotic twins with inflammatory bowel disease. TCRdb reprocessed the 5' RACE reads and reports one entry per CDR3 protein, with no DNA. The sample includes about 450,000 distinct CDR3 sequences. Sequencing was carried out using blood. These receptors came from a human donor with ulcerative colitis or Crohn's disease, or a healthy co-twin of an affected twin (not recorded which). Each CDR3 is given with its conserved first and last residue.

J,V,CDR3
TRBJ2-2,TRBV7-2,CASSPQDSYTGELFF
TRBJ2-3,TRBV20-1,CSATETSTDTQYF
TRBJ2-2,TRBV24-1,CATSELSGRDHTGELFF
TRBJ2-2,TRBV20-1,CSASPDHTGELFF
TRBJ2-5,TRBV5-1,CASSPEGLETQYF
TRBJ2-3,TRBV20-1,CSAREMGTDTQYF
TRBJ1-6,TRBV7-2,CASSLAARGTGSPLHF
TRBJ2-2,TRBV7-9,CASSLAWDSANTGELFF
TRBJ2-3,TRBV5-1,CASSRAASTDTQYF
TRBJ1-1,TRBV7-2,CASSLVSGGLGTEAFF
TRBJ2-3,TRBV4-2,CASSRVSGGTDTQYF
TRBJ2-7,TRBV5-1,CASSSERGDGYEQYF
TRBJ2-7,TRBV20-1,CSAWMGLGYEQYF
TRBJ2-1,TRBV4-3,CASSQDLDRGLYNEQFF
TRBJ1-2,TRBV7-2,CASSIVAGGSNYGYTF
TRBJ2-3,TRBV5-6,CASSLVLRTDRGSTDTQYF
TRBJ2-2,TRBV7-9,CASVGLANTGELFF
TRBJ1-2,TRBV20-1,CSARDNGDTGAYGYTF
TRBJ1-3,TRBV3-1,CASSHRGSGNTIYF
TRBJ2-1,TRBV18,CASSGLRTGSYNEQFF
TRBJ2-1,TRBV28,CASSLLTTSASPEQFF
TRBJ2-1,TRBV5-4,CASSLRANNEQFF
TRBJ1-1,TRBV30,CAWMVPGRGNTEAFF
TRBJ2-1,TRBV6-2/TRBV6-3,CASSFLAGGSYNEQFF
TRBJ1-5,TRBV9,CASIALGQADGGQPQHF
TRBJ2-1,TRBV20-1,CSARPRRGFNEQFF
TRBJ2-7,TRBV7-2,CASSLGAIAYEQYF
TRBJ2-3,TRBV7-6,CASSSFVAGSTDTQYF
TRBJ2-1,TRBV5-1,CASTTSRDGNEQFF
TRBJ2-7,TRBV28,CASSLIGAGSYEQYF
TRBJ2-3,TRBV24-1,CATSDTSGTGFGAQYF
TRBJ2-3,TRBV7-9,CASSLVDRSTDTQYF
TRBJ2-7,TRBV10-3,CAIRGVDRYEQYF
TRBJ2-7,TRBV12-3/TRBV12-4,CASSPPGGRVEQYF
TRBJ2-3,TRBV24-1,CATSDPEAGITDTQYF
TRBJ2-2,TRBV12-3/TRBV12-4,CASSLRDSGTGELFF
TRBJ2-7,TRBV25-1,CASSVASSYEQYF
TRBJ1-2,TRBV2,CASERASPYGYTF
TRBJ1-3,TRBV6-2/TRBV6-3,CASSYFGGSGNTIYF
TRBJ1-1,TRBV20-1,CSAAQQYTEAFF
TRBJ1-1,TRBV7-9,CASSLFVGEAFF
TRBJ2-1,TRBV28,CAHRQGGRNEQFF
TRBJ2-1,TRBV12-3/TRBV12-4,CASSTNSGRWENEQFF
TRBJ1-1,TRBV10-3,CAISVGGRNTEAFF
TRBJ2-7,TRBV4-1,CASSQSAGTANSYEQYF
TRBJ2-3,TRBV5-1,CASSLGSGGNTDTQYF
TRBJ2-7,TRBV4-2,CASSQDLSSTSGATVYEQYF
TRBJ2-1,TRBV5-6,CASSWVETERYNEQFF
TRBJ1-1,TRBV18,CASSPLSGDTEAFF
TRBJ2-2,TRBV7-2,CASSLVGNSQNTGELFF
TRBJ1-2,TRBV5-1,CASSFSREVNYGYTF
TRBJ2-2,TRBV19,CASRVVAGGHDTGELFF
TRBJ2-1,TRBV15,CATSRDLQIYNEQFF
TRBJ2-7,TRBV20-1,CSARGVAGSSYEQYF